This T cell receptor beta chain emerged from a study of tumor-infiltrating lymphocytes in primary liver carcinoma. Background on the study: All patients, whether men or women, fell within 30 to 69 years of age. Staging placed the tumors at T1-T3 N0M0, and they measured roughly 4.2 to 10 cm across. Study-wide findings and caveats: Tumor samples exhibited a significantly greater top-250-clone fraction than blood samples (p = 0.039).

Notes on this clonotype: Its antigen is not known. Compared with germline, one end of the junction differs, possibly owing to a read error.

With a constant-region primer, TCR beta cDNA was made from 500 ng of total RNA. Slightly modified ARM-PCR, run as three nested multiplex PCR rounds, produced the TCR beta libraries. Amplification in the first two PCR rounds was performed using TRBV1-TRBV30 forward primers and a C-beta reverse primer for approximately 10 cycles each. TCRdb re-derived calls from the multiplex PCR reads in MiXCR, one entry per CDR3 protein. The sample has fewer than 250,000 distinct CDR3 sequences; 65% are singletons. CDR1 is SGHAT, CDR2 FQNNGV, per germline. The CDR3 totals 16 residues. Both blood RNA, taken from unsorted whole blood, and germline DNA were extracted. Before the surgical procedure, about 4 milliliters of peripheral blood were collected.

V and J are TRBV11-2 and TRBJ2-1; 8 bases are shared with TRBD2. The origin of this receptor is a woman aged 55-69 years with primary liver carcinoma and hepatitis B virus infection. Input material: peripheral blood. CDR3 nucleotides: TGTGCCAGCAGCCGAGAAGCGGGAGTCTACTATAATGAGCATTTCTTC. Protein: CASSREAGVYYNEHFF.